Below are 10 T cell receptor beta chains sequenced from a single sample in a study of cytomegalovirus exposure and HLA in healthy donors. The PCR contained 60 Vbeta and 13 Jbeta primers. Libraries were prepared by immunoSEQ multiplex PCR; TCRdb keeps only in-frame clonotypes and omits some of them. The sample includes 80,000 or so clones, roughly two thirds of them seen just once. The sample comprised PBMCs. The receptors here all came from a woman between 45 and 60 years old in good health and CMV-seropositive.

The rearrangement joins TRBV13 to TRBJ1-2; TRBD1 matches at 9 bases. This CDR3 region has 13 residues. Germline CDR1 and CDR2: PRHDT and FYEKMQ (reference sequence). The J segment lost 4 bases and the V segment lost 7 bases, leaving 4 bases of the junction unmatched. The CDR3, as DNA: TGTGCCAGCACCGAGACAGGGGGCTATGGCTACACCTTC. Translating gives CASTETGGYGYTF.

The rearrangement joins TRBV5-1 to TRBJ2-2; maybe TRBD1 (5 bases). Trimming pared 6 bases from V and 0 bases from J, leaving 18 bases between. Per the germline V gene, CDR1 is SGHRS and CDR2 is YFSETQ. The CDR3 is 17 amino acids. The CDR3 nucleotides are TGCGCCAGCAACCCGCGAAAGACAGAAACGAACACCGGGGAGCTGTTTTTT. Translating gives CASNPRKTETNTGELFF.

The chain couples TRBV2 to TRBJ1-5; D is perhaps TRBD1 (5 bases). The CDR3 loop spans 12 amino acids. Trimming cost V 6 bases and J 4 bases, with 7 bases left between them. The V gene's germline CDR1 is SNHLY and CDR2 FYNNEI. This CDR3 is CASSAGNQPQHF. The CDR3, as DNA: TGTGCCAGCAGCGCAGGGAATCAGCCCCAGCATTTT.

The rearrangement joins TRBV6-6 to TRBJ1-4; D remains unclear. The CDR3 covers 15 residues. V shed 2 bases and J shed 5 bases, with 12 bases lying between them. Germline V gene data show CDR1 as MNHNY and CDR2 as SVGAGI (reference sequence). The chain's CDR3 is CASSYERTVNEKLFF. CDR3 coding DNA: TGTGCCAGCAGTTACGAAAGGACTGTCAATGAAAAACTGTTTTTT.

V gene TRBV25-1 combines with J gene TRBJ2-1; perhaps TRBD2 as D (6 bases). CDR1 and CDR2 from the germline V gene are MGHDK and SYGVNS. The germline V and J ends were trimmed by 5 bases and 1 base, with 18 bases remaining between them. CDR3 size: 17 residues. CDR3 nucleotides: TGTGCCAGCAGTCCCCAGGGTCTTGCGGGGTCCTACAATGAGCAGTTCTTC. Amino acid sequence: CASSPQGLAGSYNEQFF.

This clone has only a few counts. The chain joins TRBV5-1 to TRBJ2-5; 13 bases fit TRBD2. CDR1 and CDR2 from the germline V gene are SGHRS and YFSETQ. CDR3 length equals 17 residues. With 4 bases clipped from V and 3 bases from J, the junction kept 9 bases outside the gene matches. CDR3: CASSRRLAGGEEETQYF. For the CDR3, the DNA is TGCGCCAGCAGCCGAAGACTAGCGGGGGGTGAGGAAGAGACCCAGTACTTC.

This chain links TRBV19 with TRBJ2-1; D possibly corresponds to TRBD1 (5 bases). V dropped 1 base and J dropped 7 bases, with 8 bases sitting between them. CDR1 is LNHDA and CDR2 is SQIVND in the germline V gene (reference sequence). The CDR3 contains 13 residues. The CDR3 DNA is TGTGCCAGTAGTATAGGATACAGGAATGAGCAGTTCTTC. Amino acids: CASSIGYRNEQFF.

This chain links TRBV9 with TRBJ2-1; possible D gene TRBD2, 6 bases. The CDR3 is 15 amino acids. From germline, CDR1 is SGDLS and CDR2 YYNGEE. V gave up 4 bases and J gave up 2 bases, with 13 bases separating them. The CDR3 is CASSPTTSAYNEQFF. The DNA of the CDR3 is TGTGCCAGCAGCCCTACGACTAGTGCCTACAATGAGCAGTTCTTC.

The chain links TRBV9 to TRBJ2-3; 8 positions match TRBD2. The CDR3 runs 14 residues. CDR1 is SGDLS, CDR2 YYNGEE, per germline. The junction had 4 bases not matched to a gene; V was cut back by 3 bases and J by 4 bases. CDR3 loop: CASSAGGTADTQYF. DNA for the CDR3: TGTGCCAGCAGCGCGGGGGGGACCGCAGATACGCAGTATTTT. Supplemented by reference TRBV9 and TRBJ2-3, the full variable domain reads DSGVTQTPKHLITATGQRVTLRCSPRSGDLSVYWYQQSLDQGLQFLIQYYNGEERAKGNILERFSAQQFPDLHSELNLSSLELGDSALYFCASSAGGTADTQYFGPGTRLTVL.

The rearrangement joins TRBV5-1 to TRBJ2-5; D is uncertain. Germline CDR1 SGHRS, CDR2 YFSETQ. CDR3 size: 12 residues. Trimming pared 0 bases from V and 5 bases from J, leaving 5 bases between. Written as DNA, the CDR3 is TGCGCCAGCAGCTTGGTTAGTGAGACCCAGTACTTC. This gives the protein CASSLVSETQYF.